What follows are 21 T cell receptor beta chains derived from one specimen sequenced in a study of shared clonotypes between healthy human individuals. Here immunoSEQ multiplex PCR was the method, and the copy in TCRdb shows in-frame clones only, minus some. The data hold about 1.5 million clones, with about 98% observed a single time. Sequences were obtained from naive CD4+ T cells sorted from blood. Subset reported: CD45RA+ positively selected. These receptors were taken from a man aged 25-45 years in good health.

This sequence joins TRBV5-1 and TRBJ2-2; D perhaps matches TRBD2 (5 bases). The V gene lost 0 bases and the J gene lost 1 base, with 16 bases spanning the gap. Germline V gives CDR1 SGHRS, CDR2 YFSETQ. This CDR3 spans 18 amino acids. CDR3: CASSLVPQMAGNTGELFF. In DNA form, the CDR3 reads TGCGCCAGCAGCTTGGTCCCCCAGATGGCGGGGAACACCGGGGAGCTGTTTTTT.

This clone was seen once. The rearrangement links TRBV25-1 to TRBJ1-1; no firm D call. V lost 6 bases and J 2 bases, leaving 10 bases between the germline ends. CDR1 and CDR2 from the germline V gene are MGHDK and SYGVNS. This CDR3 has 13 amino acids. CDR3 sequence: CASRGFPNTEAFF. DNA of the CDR3: TGTGCCAGCAGAGGATTCCCCAACACTGAAGCTTTCTTT.

J is TRBJ2-5 and V is TRBV28; possibly TRBD1 for D (5 bases). V shed 6 bases and J shed 2 bases, with 19 bases lying between them. Germline V gives CDR1 MDHEN, CDR2 SYDVKM. CDR3 length: 16 residues. DNA for the CDR3: TGTGCCAGCAGCAACAGCTTGGGGCACCCACAAGAGACCCAGTACTTC. This translates into CASSNSLGHPQETQYF.

This chain connects TRBV4-2 to TRBJ2-5; D unclear. This CDR3 spans 13 amino acids. Germline loops: CDR1 LGHNA, CDR2 YNFKEQ. V lost 0 bases, J lost 5 bases, and 7 bases lay in between. In nucleotides, the CDR3 is TGTGCCAGCAGCCAAGAGCTTTACGAGACCCAGTACTTC. It is translated as CASSQELYETQYF.

The rearrangement joins TRBV5-1 to TRBJ2-2; 9 bases fit TRBD2. Trimming took 0 bases from V and 7 from J; bases not matched to a gene: 7. The CDR3 is 16 amino acids. Germline V CDR1 and CDR2: SGHRS, YFSETQ. Written as DNA, the CDR3 is TGCGCCAGCAGCTTGGGTCCTAGCGGGACGGGCGGGGAGCTGTTTTTT. It encodes CASSLGPSGTGGELFF.

The genes are TRBV4-1 and TRBJ2-1; 14 bases line up with TRBD2. Germline CDR1 is MGHRA and CDR2 is YSYEKL. The CDR3 contains 20 residues. The ends lost 4 bases at V and 2 bases at J; junction bases unmatched: 13. CDR3 sequence reads: CASSPPGLAGGQRTYNEQFF. The CDR3 DNA reads as TGCGCCAGCAGCCCCCCCGGACTAGCGGGAGGACAGAGGACCTACAATGAGCAGTTCTTC.

This clone appeared once. The chain couples TRBV7-3 to TRBJ1-2, with D unresolved. Per germline, CDR1 SGHTA and CDR2 FQGTGA. With 5 bases removed from V and 8 bases from J, the gap between germline ends came to 15 bases. The CDR3 is made up of 13 amino acids. The CDR3 here is CASSPRVGSGYTF. Written as DNA, the CDR3 is TGTGCCAGCAGCCCCCGGGTGGGGAGCGGCTACACCTTC.

This rearrangement joins TRBV5-6 to TRBJ2-7, with D unresolved. Germline V lookup: CDR1 SGHDT, CDR2 YYEEEE. Trimming shortened V by 3 bases and J by 4 bases, and 5 bases separated the two germline ends. This CDR3 is 11 amino acids long. The CDR3 DNA is TGTGCCAGCAGCTCGAAATACGAGCAGTACTTC. Amino acids: CASSSKYEQYF.

V and J are TRBV5-4 and TRBJ2-1; TRBD1 matches 8 bases. V trimming: 1 base; J trimming: 1 base; junction bases outside the gene matches: 7. Germline CDR1 SGHNT, CDR2 YYREEE (reference sequence). The length of the CDR3 is 17 residues. The CDR3 here is CASSLYQGAGSYNEQFF. Written as DNA, the CDR3 is TGTGCCAGCAGCTTGTACCAGGGGGCCGGGTCCTACAATGAGCAGTTCTTC.

The J gene is TRBJ2-1, the V gene TRBV11-3, with 10 bases identical to TRBD2. The germline gives CDR1 SGHNT, CDR2 YENEEA. CDR3 length: 14 residues. Trimming at V came to 4 bases and at J to 7 bases, leaving 4 bases not matched to a gene. This CDR3 is CASSSLAGDNEQFF. The CDR3 DNA reads as TGTGCCAGCAGCTCGCTAGCGGGAGATAATGAGCAGTTCTTC.

This chain links TRBV9 with TRBJ2-7; D remains ambiguous. Germline loops: CDR1 SGDLS, CDR2 YYNGEE. The CDR3 runs 14 residues. Trimming cost V 0 bases and J 6 bases, with 13 bases left between them. CDR3 nucleotide sequence: TGTGCCAGCAGCGTAGCCCCCTTGTCTGGCGAGCAGTACTTC. Translating it yields CASSVAPLSGEQYF.

The rearrangement links TRBV6-1 to TRBJ1-5, with D maybe TRBD1 (6 bases). Trimming took off 3 bases at V and 10 bases at J, with 13 bases between the two ends. CDR1 is MNHNS, CDR2 SASEGT, per germline. The CDR3 has 13 amino acids. CDR3 sequence (DNA): TGTGCCAGCAGTGAGGGGGCTCGACTCCCCCAGCATTTT. It translates to CASSEGARLPQHF.

The CDR3 protein is CASSVRGVLVQETQYF. The DNA of the CDR3 is TGTGCCAGCAGCGTTAGAGGTGTTCTGGTCCAAGAGACCCAGTACTTC. V gene TRBV7-2 combines with J gene TRBJ2-5, with D uncertain. There are 16 residues in the CDR3. V shed 5 bases and J shed 1 base, with 17 bases lying between them. CDR1 and CDR2 from the germline V gene are SGHTA and FQGNSA. The entire variable domain, with the rest obtained from reference TRBV7-2 and TRBJ2-5, is as follows: GAGVSQSPSNKVTEKGKDVELRCDPISGHTALYWYRQSLGQGLEFLIYFQGNSAPDKSGLPSDRFSAERTGGSVSTLTIQRTQQEDSAVYLCASSVRGVLVQETQYFGPGTRLLVL.

The chain combines TRBV5-1 with TRBJ2-7, with D perhaps matching TRBD1 (5 bases). This CDR3 is built from 15 residues. Trimming took 4 bases from V and 4 from J, leaving 18 bases between them. The germline gives CDR1 SGHRS, CDR2 YFSETQ. CDR3 region: CASSPRPGISYEQYF. The CDR3 coding sequence is TGCGCCAGCAGCCCCCGGCCAGGGATTAGTTACGAGCAGTACTTC.

This chain connects TRBV5-4 to TRBJ2-7; TRBD2 agrees at 7 bases. The CDR3 extends over 15 amino acids. V was clipped by 4 bases and J by 1 base; unmatched bases: 8. The germline gives CDR1 SGHNT, CDR2 YYREEE (reference sequence). The chain's CDR3 is CASSQGLVGSYEQYF. CDR3 sequence (DNA): TGTGCCAGCAGCCAAGGACTAGTGGGATCCTACGAGCAGTACTTC.

The rearrangement uses TRBV5-6 and TRBJ2-5, with 7 bases that match TRBD1. With V trimmed by 2 bases and J by 5 bases, 3 bases remained unmatched. This CDR3 spans 13 amino acids. Germline values: CDR1 SGHDT, CDR2 YYEEEE. This CDR3 is CASSFDRVETQYF. The CDR3 coding sequence is TGTGCCAGCAGCTTTGACAGGGTGGAGACCCAGTACTTC. The full variable domain, in which reference TRBV5-6 and TRBJ2-5 provide the parts outside the CDR3, is DAGVTQSPTHLIKTRGQQVTLRCSPKSGHDTVSWYQQALGQGPQFIFQYYEEEERQRGNFPDRFSGHQFPNYSSELNVNALLLGDSALYLCASSFDRVETQYFGPGTRLLVL.

The CDR3 loop is CASNRDRGYNEQFF. As DNA, the CDR3 is TGTGCCAGCAATCGGGACAGAGGCTACAATGAGCAGTTCTTC. This chain links TRBV6-1 with TRBJ2-1; TRBD1 aligns across 7 bases. In germline, CDR1 is MNHNS, CDR2 SASEGT. The CDR3 runs to 14 residues. V was pared by 7 bases and J by 3 bases, with 6 bases of the junction left unmatched.

The gene calls are TRBV4-3 and TRBJ2-5; 9 nucleotides align to TRBD2. V gave up 1 base and J gave up 5 bases; unmatched junction bases: 8. There are 16 residues in the CDR3. Germline values: CDR1 LGHNA, CDR2 YSLEER. CDR3 sequence: CASSQVGGRAGETQYF. The CDR3 DNA follows: TGCGCCAGCAGCCAAGTCGGCGGGAGGGCCGGGGAGACCCAGTACTTC.

In its sample, this clone was seen once. V and J are TRBV6-1 and TRBJ2-7; D not resolved. The V end was cut by 4 bases, the J end by 9 bases, with 13 bases between. This CDR3 is 12 amino acids long. Germline V gives CDR1 MNHNS, CDR2 SASEGT. CDR3 sequence (DNA): TGTGCCAGCAGTGCGTCCTCCTGGGGGCAGTACTTC. It yields the protein CASSASSWGQYF.

The chain employs TRBV11-2 and TRBJ2-1, with no clear D. This CDR3 comprises 15 residues. The germline gives CDR1 SGHAT, CDR2 FQNNGV. Trimming removed 1 base from V and 5 bases from J, with 12 bases in between. CDR3 sequence reads: CASSLALGRNNEQFF. The CDR3 bases are TGTGCCAGCAGCTTAGCCCTCGGCAGAAACAATGAGCAGTTCTTC.

The chain combines TRBV2 with TRBJ2-7; no definite D call. The CDR3 runs to 12 residues. The V gene's germline CDR1 is SNHLY and CDR2 FYNNEI. V dropped 4 bases and J dropped 5 bases, with 9 bases sitting between them. CDR3 DNA sequence: TGTGCCAGCAGTGGGATCCCACACGAGCAGTACTTC. Translating it yields CASSGIPHEQYF.